Listed below are T cell receptor beta chains from one sample, sequenced in a study of cytomegalovirus exposure and HLA in healthy donors. Here immunoSEQ multiplex PCR was the method, and the copy in TCRdb shows in-frame clones only, minus some. The data show around 190,000 clones, with 80% seen just once and around 5.7% held by the top ten. The material sequenced was PBMCs. The receptors here all came from a middle-aged man in good health and CMV-seronegative. CDR3s include the opening cysteine and the closing phenylalanine or tryptophan. Fields, in order: J gene, V gene, D gene, clone size, CDR3 protein, CDR3 DNA. D genes are given only for firm matches. Clone size is not always given. Where it is, it says once, few, many or a class for expanded clones.

j_gene: TRBJ2-1
v_gene: TRBV9
d_gene: TRBD2
abundance: few
CDR3aa: CASSGLAGGPSYEQFF
CDR3nt: TGTGCCAGCAGCGGCCTAGCGGGAGGGCCCTCTTATGAGCAGTTCTTC

j_gene: TRBJ2-3
v_gene: TRBV7-3
d_gene: -
abundance: once
CDR3aa: CASSSTGSTDTQYF
CDR3nt: TGTGCCAGCAGCTCCACAGGGAGCACAGATACGCAGTATTTT

j_gene: TRBJ1-4
v_gene: TRBV6-6
d_gene: -
abundance: few
CDR3aa: CASSYSGSQEEKLFF
CDR3nt: TGTGCCAGCAGTTACTCCGGTAGCCAAGAGGAAAAACTGTTTTTT

j_gene: TRBJ2-3
v_gene: TRBV6-5
d_gene: TRBD2
abundance: once
CDR3aa: CASSRGLVPDTQYF
CDR3nt: TGTGCCAGCAGCCGAGGACTAGTCCCAGATACGCAGTATTTT

j_gene: TRBJ2-2
v_gene: TRBV29-1
d_gene: TRBD1
abundance: -
CDR3aa: CSVGRTGSPTGELFF
CDR3nt: TGCAGCGTGGGTCGGACAGGGTCCCCCACCGGGGAGCTGTTTTTT

j_gene: TRBJ2-7
v_gene: TRBV5-6
d_gene: -
abundance: -
CDR3aa: CASSPPGIVPDEQYF
CDR3nt: TGTGCCAGCAGCCCCCCAGGGATAGTCCCGGACGAGCAGTACTTC

j_gene: TRBJ2-5
v_gene: TRBV4-1
d_gene: TRBD2
abundance: -
CDR3aa: CASSRLAPLLAGLSETQYF
CDR3nt: TGCGCCAGCAGCCGACTTGCCCCCCTACTAGCGGGGCTATCAGAGACCCAGTACTTC

j_gene: TRBJ1-2
v_gene: TRBV6-5
d_gene: TRBD1
abundance: -
CDR3aa: CASSTRQGTGYTF
CDR3nt: TGTGCCAGCAGTACCCGACAGGGGACTGGCTACACCTTC

j_gene: TRBJ1-1
v_gene: TRBV4-3
d_gene: -
abundance: few
CDR3aa: CASSQDQGDTEAFF
CDR3nt: TGCGCCAGCAGCCAAGATCAAGGGGACACTGAAGCTTTCTTT

j_gene: TRBJ2-1
v_gene: TRBV18
d_gene: TRBD2
abundance: -
CDR3aa: CASSHGTSGRGYNEQFF
CDR3nt: TGTGCCAGCTCACACGGCACTAGCGGGAGGGGGTACAATGAGCAGTTCTTC

j_gene: TRBJ2-3
v_gene: TRBV7-8
d_gene: -
abundance: -
CDR3aa: CASSTRKGADTQYF
CDR3nt: TGTGCCAGCAGCACCCGAAAAGGGGCAGATACGCAGTATTTT

j_gene: TRBJ2-7
v_gene: TRBV7-9
d_gene: TRBD2
abundance: -
CDR3aa: CASSSWGLAGASSYEQYF
CDR3nt: TGTGCCAGCAGCTCATGGGGACTAGCGGGAGCGAGCTCCTACGAGCAGTACTTC

j_gene: TRBJ2-5
v_gene: TRBV19
d_gene: TRBD1
abundance: -
CDR3aa: CASAQGSGETQYF
CDR3nt: TGTGCCAGTGCACAGGGGAGCGGAGAGACCCAGTACTTC

j_gene: TRBJ1-5
v_gene: TRBV5-6
d_gene: -
abundance: -
CDR3aa: CASSLRGNSNQPQHF
CDR3nt: TGTGCCAGCAGCTTGAGAGGGAATAGCAATCAGCCCCAGCATTTT

j_gene: TRBJ2-5
v_gene: TRBV14
d_gene: TRBD2
abundance: -
CDR3aa: CASSRGLAGVETQYF
CDR3nt: TGTGCCAGCAGCCGAGGACTAGCGGGAGTAGAGACCCAGTACTTC

j_gene: TRBJ2-1
v_gene: TRBV6-1
d_gene: TRBD2
abundance: -
CDR3aa: CASSSGTSRIEQFF
CDR3nt: TGTGCCAGCAGTTCCGGGACTAGCCGGATTGAGCAGTTCTTC

j_gene: TRBJ2-7
v_gene: TRBV7-2
d_gene: TRBD2
abundance: once
CDR3aa: CASSRPEVAGNYEQYF
CDR3nt: TGTGCCAGCAGCCGCCCCGAGGTAGCGGGGAACTACGAGCAGTACTTC

j_gene: TRBJ2-7
v_gene: TRBV6-1
d_gene: -
abundance: few
CDR3aa: CASSSSSYEQYF
CDR3nt: TGTGCCAGCAGTAGTAGCTCCTACGAGCAGTACTTC

j_gene: TRBJ2-2
v_gene: TRBV5-4
d_gene: TRBD1
abundance: -
CDR3aa: CASSLAQRGRTGELFF
CDR3nt: TGTGCCAGCAGCTTGGCCCAAAGGGGGCGAACCGGGGAGCTGTTTTTT

j_gene: TRBJ1-5
v_gene: TRBV30
d_gene: -
abundance: -
CDR3aa: CAWSIAGTTSNQPQHF
CDR3nt: TGTGCCTGGAGTATCGCCGGGACAACTAGCAATCAGCCCCAGCATTTT

j_gene: TRBJ2-1
v_gene: TRBV10-3
d_gene: TRBD2
abundance: -
CDR3aa: CAISGDGSSGGYNEQFF
CDR3nt: TGTGCCATCAGCGGTGACGGGAGTAGCGGGGGATACAATGAGCAGTTCTTC

j_gene: TRBJ2-1
v_gene: TRBV4-3
d_gene: -
abundance: -
CDR3aa: CASSQDGPGGRYNEQFF
CDR3nt: TGCGCCAGCAGCCAAGACGGTCCGGGGGGCCGGTACAATGAGCAGTTCTTC

j_gene: TRBJ1-3
v_gene: TRBV19
d_gene: -
abundance: -
CDR3aa: CASSLQNSGNTIYF
CDR3nt: TGTGCCAGTAGTCTGCAGAACTCTGGAAACACCATATATTTT

j_gene: TRBJ1-4
v_gene: TRBV16
d_gene: TRBD1
abundance: -
CDR3aa: CASSPSRTGPNEKLFF
CDR3nt: TGTGCCAGCAGCCCTTCCCGGACAGGCCCTAATGAAAAACTGTTTTTT

j_gene: TRBJ1-1
v_gene: TRBV10-2
d_gene: -
abundance: few
CDR3aa: CASSEWAERLF
CDR3nt: TGCGCCAGCAGTGAGTGGGCAGAGAGACTCTTT

j_gene: TRBJ1-1
v_gene: TRBV6-5
d_gene: -
abundance: -
CDR3aa: CASSPMNTEAFF
CDR3nt: TGTGCCAGCAGCCCAATGAACACTGAAGCTTTCTTT

j_gene: TRBJ2-1
v_gene: TRBV18
d_gene: -
abundance: few
CDR3aa: CASSPIAGVSNEQFF
CDR3nt: TGTGCCAGCTCACCAATCGCAGGGGTAAGCAATGAGCAGTTCTTC

j_gene: TRBJ2-1
v_gene: TRBV19
d_gene: TRBD2
abundance: few
CDR3aa: CASSIAAGADNEQFF
CDR3nt: TGTGCCAGTAGTATAGCAGCGGGAGCGGATAATGAGCAGTTCTTC

j_gene: TRBJ2-7
v_gene: TRBV6-1
d_gene: -
abundance: -
CDR3aa: CASSGGLAYEQYF
CDR3nt: TGTGCCAGCAGTGGGGGGCTTGCCTACGAGCAGTACTTC

j_gene: TRBJ1-6
v_gene: TRBV6-5
d_gene: TRBD1
abundance: once
CDR3aa: CASSYRQGATNSPLHF
CDR3nt: TGTGCCAGCAGTTACAGACAGGGGGCGACGAATTCACCCCTCCACTTT

j_gene: TRBJ2-1
v_gene: TRBV7-3
d_gene: -
abundance: -
CDR3aa: CASSSGDGNEQFF
CDR3nt: TGTGCCAGCAGCTCGGGGGACGGGAATGAGCAGTTCTTC

j_gene: TRBJ2-5
v_gene: TRBV7-7
d_gene: -
abundance: -
CDR3aa: CASSLVGRSGETQYF
CDR3nt: TGTGCCAGCAGCTTAGTAGGAAGGTCCGGGGAGACCCAGTACTTC

j_gene: TRBJ1-2
v_gene: TRBV11-2
d_gene: TRBD1
abundance: -
CDR3aa: CASSLDGQGGSSYTF
CDR3nt: TGTGCCAGCAGCTTAGATGGACAGGGGGGTTCGAGCTACACCTTC

j_gene: TRBJ2-1
v_gene: TRBV7-9
d_gene: TRBD1
abundance: -
CDR3aa: CASSNRDRGHDEQFF
CDR3nt: TGTGCCAGCAGCAACCGGGACAGGGGGCATGATGAGCAGTTCTTC

j_gene: TRBJ2-1
v_gene: TRBV9
d_gene: TRBD2
abundance: few
CDR3aa: CASVPLHRLAGLGEQFF
CDR3nt: TGTGCCAGCGTCCCCCTCCATAGGCTAGCGGGCCTTGGTGAGCAGTTCTTC

j_gene: TRBJ1-4
v_gene: TRBV5-1
d_gene: TRBD1
abundance: -
CDR3aa: CASSSTGGDEKLFF
CDR3nt: TGTGCCAGCAGCTCTACAGGGGGAGATGAAAAACTGTTTTTT

j_gene: TRBJ1-1
v_gene: TRBV7-2
d_gene: TRBD1
abundance: many
CDR3aa: CASSSRTGRGGTEAFF
CDR3nt: TGTGCCAGCAGCTCCCGGACAGGGCGGGGTGGCACTGAAGCTTTCTTT

j_gene: TRBJ1-3
v_gene: TRBV6-1
d_gene: TRBD1
abundance: -
CDR3aa: CASSAGTGASGNTIYF
CDR3nt: TGTGCCAGCAGTGCAGGGACAGGGGCTTCTGGAAACACCATATATTTT

j_gene: TRBJ2-7
v_gene: TRBV6-1
d_gene: TRBD1
abundance: once
CDR3aa: CASRAGGAGYEQYF
CDR3nt: TGTGCCAGCAGGGCAGGGGGCGCCGGGTACGAGCAGTACTTC

j_gene: TRBJ2-3
v_gene: TRBV7-9
d_gene: TRBD2
abundance: -
CDR3aa: CASSLGSSGGPFTDTQYF
CDR3nt: TGTGCCAGCAGCTTAGGGTCTAGCGGGGGACCTTTCACAGATACGCAGTATTTT

j_gene: TRBJ1-2
v_gene: TRBV6-5
d_gene: TRBD1
abundance: -
CDR3aa: CASSFGQGDSYGYTF
CDR3nt: TGTGCCAGCAGTTTTGGACAGGGGGACAGCTATGGCTACACCTTC

j_gene: TRBJ1-4
v_gene: TRBV6-1
d_gene: -
abundance: few
CDR3aa: CATRPGRGEKLFF
CDR3nt: TGTGCCACCCGACCGGGCAGGGGTGAAAAACTGTTTTTT

j_gene: TRBJ1-2
v_gene: TRBV25-1
d_gene: -
abundance: -
CDR3aa: CASSESGPGTNHGYTF
CDR3nt: TGTGCCAGCAGTGAATCCGGCCCCGGGACAAATCATGGCTACACCTTC

j_gene: TRBJ2-7
v_gene: TRBV2
d_gene: -
abundance: -
CDR3aa: CASIKGWTYEQYF
CDR3nt: TGTGCCAGCATAAAGGGGTGGACCTACGAGCAGTACTTC

j_gene: TRBJ2-7
v_gene: TRBV10-3
d_gene: -
abundance: few
CDR3aa: CAIRDDRSEQYF
CDR3nt: TGTGCCATCAGAGATGACAGGTCGGAGCAGTACTTC

j_gene: TRBJ2-7
v_gene: TRBV30
d_gene: -
abundance: -
CDR3aa: CAWGAFSYEQYF
CDR3nt: TGTGCCTGGGGGGCTTTCTCCTACGAGCAGTACTTC

j_gene: TRBJ2-7
v_gene: TRBV5-1
d_gene: TRBD1
abundance: -
CDR3aa: CASSLNPTDRGLYEQYF
CDR3nt: TGCGCCAGCAGCCTCAACCCGACCGACAGGGGGCTCTACGAGCAGTACTTC

j_gene: TRBJ2-7
v_gene: TRBV7-8
d_gene: -
abundance: -
CDR3aa: CASSLGGLPEQYF
CDR3nt: TGTGCCAGCAGCTTAGGGGGGCTCCCCGAGCAGTACTTC

j_gene: TRBJ2-7
v_gene: TRBV2
d_gene: -
abundance: -
CDR3aa: CASSPDWNEQYF
CDR3nt: TGTGCCAGCAGTCCGGACTGGAACGAGCAGTACTTC

j_gene: TRBJ2-2
v_gene: TRBV7-3
d_gene: -
abundance: once
CDR3aa: CASSPTPTSTGELFF
CDR3nt: TGTGCCAGCAGCCCCACTCCCACTAGCACCGGGGAGCTGTTTTTT

j_gene: TRBJ1-5
v_gene: TRBV7-2
d_gene: TRBD1
abundance: -
CDR3aa: CASSLDRGSNQPQHF
CDR3nt: TGTGCCAGCAGCTTAGACAGGGGGAGTAATCAGCCCCAGCATTTT

j_gene: TRBJ2-5
v_gene: TRBV7-9
d_gene: TRBD2
abundance: -
CDR3aa: CASSPPTRAGQETQYF
CDR3nt: TGTGCCAGCAGCCCACCGACTAGAGCGGGGCAAGAGACCCAGTACTTC

j_gene: TRBJ1-1
v_gene: TRBV10-3
d_gene: -
abundance: -
CDR3aa: CAISATIGGRSGTEAFF
CDR3nt: TGTGCCATCAGTGCCACCATCGGGGGGCGGTCGGGCACTGAAGCTTTCTTT

j_gene: TRBJ2-3
v_gene: TRBV19
d_gene: -
abundance: -
CDR3aa: CASSIRGLLDTQYF
CDR3nt: TGTGCCAGTAGTATTCGGGGGTTATTAGATACGCAGTATTTT

j_gene: TRBJ2-1
v_gene: TRBV18
d_gene: -
abundance: -
CDR3aa: CASSLGESPRNEQFF
CDR3nt: TGTGCCAGCTCCCTAGGAGAATCCCCGCGGAATGAGCAGTTCTTC

j_gene: TRBJ2-7
v_gene: TRBV27
d_gene: -
abundance: -
CDR3aa: CASSLRGPAAYEQYF
CDR3nt: TGTGCCAGCAGTTTAAGGGGCCCCGCGGCCTACGAGCAGTACTTC

j_gene: TRBJ1-4
v_gene: TRBV5-6
d_gene: -
abundance: -
CDR3aa: CASSLWEGRSTNEKLFF
CDR3nt: TGTGCCAGCAGCTTGTGGGAGGGACGTTCAACTAATGAAAAACTGTTTTTT

j_gene: TRBJ1-2
v_gene: TRBV5-5
d_gene: TRBD1
abundance: -
CDR3aa: CASSYRTGVGYGYTF
CDR3nt: TGTGCCAGCAGCTACCGGACAGGGGTCGGCTATGGCTACACCTTC

j_gene: TRBJ1-5
v_gene: TRBV6-4
d_gene: TRBD1
abundance: -
CDR3aa: CASSLTGANQPQHF
CDR3nt: TGTGCCAGCAGTCTGACAGGGGCCAATCAGCCCCAGCATTTT

j_gene: TRBJ2-1
v_gene: TRBV5-1
d_gene: -
abundance: -
CDR3aa: CASSKLQGTVYEQFF
CDR3nt: TGCGCCAGCAGCAAACTCCAGGGGACGGTGTATGAGCAGTTCTTC